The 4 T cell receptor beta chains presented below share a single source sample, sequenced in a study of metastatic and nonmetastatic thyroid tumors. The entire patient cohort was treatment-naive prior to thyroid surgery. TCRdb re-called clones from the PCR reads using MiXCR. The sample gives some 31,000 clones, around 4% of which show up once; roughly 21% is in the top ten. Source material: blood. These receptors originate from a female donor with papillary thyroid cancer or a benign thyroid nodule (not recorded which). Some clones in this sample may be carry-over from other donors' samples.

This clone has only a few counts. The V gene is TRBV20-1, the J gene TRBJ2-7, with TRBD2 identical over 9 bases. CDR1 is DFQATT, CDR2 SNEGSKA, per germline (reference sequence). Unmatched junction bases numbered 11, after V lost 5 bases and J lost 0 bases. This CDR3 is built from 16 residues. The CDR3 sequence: CSAGGGTSSVSYEQYF. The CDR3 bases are TGCAGTGCTGGGGGGGGGACTAGCTCAGTCTCCTACGAGCAGTACTTC.

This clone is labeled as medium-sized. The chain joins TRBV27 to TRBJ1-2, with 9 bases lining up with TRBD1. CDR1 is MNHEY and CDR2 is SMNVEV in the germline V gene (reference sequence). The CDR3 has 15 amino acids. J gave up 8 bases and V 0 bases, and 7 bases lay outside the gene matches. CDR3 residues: CASSLSWDRVAGYTF. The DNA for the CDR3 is TGTGCCAGCAGTTTATCATGGGACAGGGTGGCCGGCTACACCTTC.

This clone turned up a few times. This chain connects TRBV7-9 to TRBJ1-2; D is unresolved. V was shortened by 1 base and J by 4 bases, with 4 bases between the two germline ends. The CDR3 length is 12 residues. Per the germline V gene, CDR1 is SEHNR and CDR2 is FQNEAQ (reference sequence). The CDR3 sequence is CASSLDSYGYTF. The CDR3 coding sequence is TGTGCCAGCAGCTTAGACAGCTATGGCTACACCTTC.

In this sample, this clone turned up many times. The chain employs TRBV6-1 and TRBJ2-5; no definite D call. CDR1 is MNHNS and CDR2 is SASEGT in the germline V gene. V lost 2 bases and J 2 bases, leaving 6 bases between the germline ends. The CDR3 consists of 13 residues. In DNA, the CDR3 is TGTGCCAGCAGTGAAAGGCCTCAAGAGACCCAGTACTTC. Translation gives CASSERPQETQYF.